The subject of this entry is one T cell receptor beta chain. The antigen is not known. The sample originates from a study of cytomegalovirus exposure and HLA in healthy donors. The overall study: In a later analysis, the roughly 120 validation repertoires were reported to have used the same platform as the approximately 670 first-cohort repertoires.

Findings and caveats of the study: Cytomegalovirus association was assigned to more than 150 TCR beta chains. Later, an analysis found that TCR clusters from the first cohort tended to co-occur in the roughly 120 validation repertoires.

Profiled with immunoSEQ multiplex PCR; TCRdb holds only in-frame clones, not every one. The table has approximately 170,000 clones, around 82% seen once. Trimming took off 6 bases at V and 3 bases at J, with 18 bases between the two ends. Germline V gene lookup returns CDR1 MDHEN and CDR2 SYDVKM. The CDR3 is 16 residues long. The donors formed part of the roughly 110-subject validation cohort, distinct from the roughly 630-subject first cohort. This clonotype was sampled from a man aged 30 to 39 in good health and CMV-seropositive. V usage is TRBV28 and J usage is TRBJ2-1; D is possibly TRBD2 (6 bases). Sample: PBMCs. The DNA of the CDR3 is TGTGCCAGCAGCTCTTACCTGGGGGGTTACTACAATGAGCAGTTCTTC. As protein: CASSSYLGGYYNEQFF.